This TCR beta chain emerged from a study of T cell repertoires in cytomegalovirus infection. About the study: CMV infection and matching HLA type were both indicated by public TCR beta signatures.

Worth noting for this clonotype: The antigen remains unidentified.

TCRdb recomputed calls from the reads with MiXCR, one row per CDR3 protein. The table includes nearly 650,000 distinct CDR3 sequences, approximately 24% detected once. The study, taken as a whole, reports: The study identified carriers of CMV plus the relevant HLA from cumulative public TCR beta family frequency.

With 6 bases clipped from V and 0 bases from J, the junction kept 8 bases outside the gene matches. CDR1 and CDR2 (germline): DFQATT, SNEGSKA (reference sequence). This CDR3 is 16 amino acids long. This sequence joins TRBV20-1 and TRBJ2-3, with 11 bases fitting TRBD2. The sample taken for sequencing was CD8+ T cells from PBMCs. The source is a human donor in good health (CMV status not recorded). Some clones in this sample may be carry-over from other donors' samples. CDR3 sequence: CSASTSGGRSTDTQYF. The CDR3 coding sequence is TGCAGTGCGTCTACTAGCGGGGGACGAAGCACAGATACGCAGTATTTT.